This TCR beta chain was retrieved from a study of T-cell reconstitution after alpha-beta-depleted transplantation in children. Notes on the study in general: By one year post-transplant, T-cell counts and diversity largely arose from T cells that were newly produced. Alpha-beta T cells present about two months after transplant were reported to originate from several hundred expanded graft clones. Recipient T cells and thymic progenitors that survived gave rise to the high TCRbeta diversity observed at day 60 in some patients.

Library preparation (for TCRbeta) was performed with unique molecular identifiers. TCRdb reprocessed the PCR reads with MiXCR, giving one entry per CDR3 protein. Of more than 500,000 distinct CDR3 sequences in the sample, roughly 10% were seen once. The CDR3 loop spans 16 amino acids. V was clipped by 6 bases and J by 3 bases; unmatched bases: 9. Note on this clonotype: As yet, its antigen is unknown.

The origin of this receptor is a female patient between 2 and 15 years old who had a stem cell transplant for aplastic anemia, so the T cells may come from the graft donor. This material consisted of PBMCs, mostly from graft donor cells, taken 180 days after TCRalphabeta/CD19-depleted stem cell transplant. The V gene is TRBV12-3 or TRBV12-4, the J gene TRBJ1-4, with TRBD1 identical over 8 bases. CDR3: CASSPGTGGSNEKLFF. The CDR3 region has the DNA TGTGCCAGCAGCCCCGGGACAGGCGGGTCTAATGAAAAACTGTTTTTT.